The T cell receptor (beta chain) described here comes from a study of T cells in Graves' hyperthyroidism and ophthalmopathy. Study details: The blood sample was taken at first diagnosis, before treatment began.

Germline trimming cut 6 bases from V and 0 bases from J; bases unmatched to any gene: 7. CDR3 length: 15 amino acids. Germline assignment: CDR1 SNHLY and CDR2 FYNNEI. The source material, RNA transcripts, was used to amplify TCR beta CDR3 regions. Researchers ran a first-round RT-PCR on the TCR CDR3 using the HTBI primer set. One entry per CDR3 protein results from TCRdb running MiXCR on the multiplex PCR reads. The sample holds a few hundred thousand distinct CDR3 sequences, roughly 20% seen once. Study outcomes and limitations: Most expanded thyroid clonotypes above 0.001 also appeared in blood.

Concerning this clonotype: Its target is unknown.

The receptor's source is a young man with Graves' hyperthyroidism. The gene calls are TRBV2 and TRBJ2-5, with 7 bases aligning to TRBD2. Sequenced: blood. CDR3 bases: TGTGCCAGCAGGAGCCCTAGCGGATACCAAGAGACCCAGTACTTC. Amino acids: CASRSPSGYQETQYF.